The 16 T cell receptor beta chains reported below all come from one sample, sequenced in a study of radiotherapy plus CTLA-4 blockade in lung cancer. The method was immunoSEQ multiplex PCR; TCRdb's version includes in-frame clones alone and lacks a portion of them. The repertoire holds 90,000 to 150,000 clones, with about four fifths as singletons. This sample comprised peripheral blood, obtained from a patient treated with radiotherapy plus ipilimumab. The receptors were gathered from a human donor with non-small cell lung cancer who had a partial response to radiotherapy plus ipilimumab.

The chain recombines TRBV18 with TRBJ2-3; D gene ambiguous. This CDR3 is built from 14 residues. Germline V lookup: CDR1 KGHSH, CDR2 LQKENI. The V end lost 3 bases, the J end lost 0 bases, and 7 bases lay between the germline ends. CDR3 residues: CASSPWASTDTQYF. In DNA, the CDR3 is TGTGCCAGCTCACCCTGGGCTAGCACAGATACGCAGTATTTT. Based on the CDR3 plus reference TRBV18 and TRBJ2-3, the full variable domain is NAGVMQNPRHLVRRRGQEARLRCSPMKGHSHVYWYRQLPEEGLKFMVYLQKENIIDESGMPKERFSAEFPKEGPSILRIQQVVRGDSAAYFCASSPWASTDTQYFGPGTRLTVL.

The V gene is TRBV28, the J gene TRBJ1-2; D may be TRBD1 (6 bases). This CDR3 region has 13 residues. Germline V gene lookup returns CDR1 MDHEN and CDR2 SYDVKM. The V and J ends lost 5 bases and 6 bases respectively, with 13 bases between them. The CDR3: CASSPTTGNGYTF. The CDR3 region has the DNA TGTGCCAGCAGTCCAACTACAGGGAATGGCTACACCTTC.

This chain joins TRBV5-1 and TRBJ1-1; 8 nucleotides align to TRBD1. J lost 3 bases, V lost 0 bases, and 4 bases had no gene match. CDR1 and CDR2 (germline): SGHRS, YFSETQ. CDR3 length equals 15 residues. The CDR3 protein is CASSLVGQGYTEAFF. The CDR3 DNA follows: TGCGCCAGCAGCTTGGTAGGACAGGGATACACTGAAGCTTTCTTT.

The chain links TRBV28 to TRBJ2-7, with D possibly matching TRBD2 (5 bases). Trimming removed 6 bases from V and 5 bases from J, with 20 bases in between. Germline lookup yields CDR1 MDHEN and CDR2 SYDVKM. The CDR3 has 15 residues. The CDR3 here is CASSPPGSRVHEQYF. The CDR3 DNA sequence: TGTGCCAGCAGCCCACCGGGATCGCGTGTCCACGAGCAGTACTTC.

The chain employs TRBV19 and TRBJ2-5, with 8 nucleotides matching TRBD2. The end of the DNA fits TRBJ2-7 better, so the J call may be wrong. CDR1 is LNHDA, CDR2 SQIVND, per germline (reference sequence). The CDR3 covers 13 residues. Here the CDR3 reads CASSVTSDHEQYF. CDR3 nucleotides: TGTGCCAGTAGTGTGACTAGCGACCACGAGCAGTACTTC.

This clone was seen a single time. The chain recombines TRBV19 with TRBJ1-1, with a tentative D call TRBD1 (5 bases). The germline CDR1 and CDR2 sequences are LNHDA and SQIVND (reference sequence). Deletions cut 5 bases from V and 0 bases from J, with 13 bases between. The CDR3 contains 15 residues. The CDR3 protein is CASSGRGLLNTEAFF. The CDR3 region has the DNA TGTGCCAGTAGTGGGAGGGGACTTCTGAACACTGAAGCTTTCTTT.

The chain uses TRBV11-2 and TRBJ2-7; TRBD2 aligns across 10 bases. Trimming took 5 bases from V and 3 from J; bases not matched to a gene: 13. The CDR3 spans 17 residues. CDR1 and CDR2 (germline): SGHAT, FQNNGV. CDR3 in amino acids: CASSRILASGGIYEQYF. The CDR3 DNA sequence: TGTGCCAGCAGCCGAATTTTAGCTAGCGGGGGTATCTACGAGCAGTACTTC. Together with reference TRBV11-2 and TRBJ2-7, the CDR3 gives the full variable domain: EAGVAQSPRYKIIEKRQSVAFWCNPISGHATLYWYQQILGQGPKLLIQFQNNGVVDDSQLPKDRFSAERLKGVDSTLKIQPAKLEDSAVYLCASSRILASGGIYEQYFGPGTRLTVT.

This clone has just one count. The genes are TRBV6-1 and TRBJ1-1; no clear D gene. The CDR3 totals 13 residues. The V and J ends lost 8 bases and 4 bases respectively, with 14 bases between them. Germline V gives CDR1 MNHNS, CDR2 SASEGT. The CDR3 protein is CASRRLGSTEAFF. In DNA, the CDR3 is TGTGCCAGCCGTCGGTTGGGGAGCACTGAAGCTTTCTTT.

This clone was detected a few times. At one of its ends the junction is not consistent with the germline gene, which may arise from a read error. The J gene is TRBJ2-2, the V gene TRBV7-7; 7 positions agree with TRBD2. The germline CDR1 and CDR2 sequences are SSHAT and FNYEAQ (reference sequence). The CDR3 is made up of 15 amino acids. The CDR3 protein is CASTSLAANTGELFF. DNA for the CDR3: TGTGCTAGCACCAGCCTAGCGGCGAACACCGGGGAGCTGTTTTTT.

The chain carries TRBV19 and TRBJ2-3; TRBD1 is a possible D gene (6 bases). This CDR3 has 16 residues. The ends were cut back, 5 bases at V and 1 base at J, with 16 bases in the middle. Germline lookup yields CDR1 LNHDA and CDR2 SQIVND (reference sequence). Here the CDR3 DNA reads TGTGCCAGTAGTTGGGGGCACGGACAGCGCACAGATACGCAGTATTTT. As protein: CASSWGHGQRTDTQYF.

V is TRBV30 and J is TRBJ2-5; D is ambiguous. The CDR3 extends over 14 amino acids. V was pared by 5 bases and J by 4 bases, with 17 bases between. CDR1 and CDR2 (germline): GTSNPN, SVGIG (reference sequence). In DNA form, the CDR3 reads TGTGCCTGGGACGTTCTACAGTCAACAGAGACCCAGTACTTC. This sequence encodes CAWDVLQSTETQYF.

The V call is TRBV6-5, the J call TRBJ1-1; TRBD1 matches 8 bases. CDR3 length: 11 residues. Germline V lookup: CDR1 MNHEY, CDR2 SVGAGI. The V gene end was trimmed by 10 bases and the J gene end by 9 bases; junction bases not matched to a gene: 7. This CDR3 reads CATQGASKAFF. For the CDR3, the DNA is TGTGCCACCCAGGGGGCATCCAAAGCTTTCTTT.

V and J are TRBV19 and TRBJ1-5; 11 bases agree with TRBD1. The CDR3 runs to 13 residues. Trimming at V came to 10 bases and at J to 11 bases, leaving 10 bases not matched to a gene. CDR1 LNHDA and CDR2 SQIVND come from the germline V gene (reference sequence). The CDR3: CATSDRGRGTQHF. CDR3 coding DNA: TGTGCCACCTCGGACAGGGGGCGCGGGACCCAGCATTTT.

In this sample, this clone turned up once. This rearrangement joins TRBV5-5 to TRBJ1-4; D is uncertain. This CDR3 region has 16 residues. The germline V and J ends were trimmed by 0 bases and 0 bases, with 9 bases remaining between them. The V gene's germline CDR1 is SGHKS and CDR2 YYEKEE (reference sequence). The CDR3 nucleotides are TGTGCCAGCAGCTTGGGAGCGGGGACAACTAATGAAAAACTGTTTTTT. Its translation is CASSLGAGTTNEKLFF.

This clone was counted only a few times. J is TRBJ2-1 and V is TRBV11-2, with D unclear. V was trimmed by 5 bases and J by 8 bases, leaving 16 bases between them. CDR3 length equals 14 residues. CDR1 is SGHAT and CDR2 is FQNNGV in the germline V gene. In DNA form, the CDR3 reads TGTGCCAGCAGCCCACAGTCCGTTGAATATGAGCAGTTCTTC. As protein: CASSPQSVEYEQFF.

The sample holds a few counts of this clone. V and J are TRBV10-3 and TRBJ2-3, with D perhaps TRBD2 (5 bases). The CDR3 consists of 16 residues. Trimming left V 2 bases short and J 0 bases short, with 12 bases between. CDR1 is ENHRY and CDR2 is SYGVKD in the germline V gene. CDR3 residues: CAISEAAEASTDTQYF. CDR3 in DNA: TGTGCCATCAGTGAGGCCGCGGAGGCTAGCACAGATACGCAGTATTTT.